The next 25 T cell receptor beta chains were all read from a single sample in a study of early T cells in non-severe SARS-CoV-2 infection. TCRdb reprocessed the 5' RACE reads with MiXCR, giving one entry per CDR3 protein. The data show 98,000 or so distinct CDR3 sequences, about 12% seen once. Sequenced material: whole blood. The receptors were gathered from an adult who was a healthcare worker with PCR-confirmed SARS-CoV-2 infection or an uninfected control (not recorded which).

This clonotype was observed many times. This chain joins TRBV4-1 and TRBJ2-3, with TRBD2 matching over 8 bases. The V and J ends lost 7 bases and 2 bases, in that order; junction bases with no gene match: 14. From germline, CDR1 is MGHRA and CDR2 YSYEKL. This CDR3 has 17 amino acids. In DNA form, the CDR3 reads TGCGCCAGCACCCCGGGGGTAGCGGGGACCTACACAGATACGCAGTATTTT. Amino acids: CASTPGVAGTYTDTQYF.

This clonotype was counted between two and nine times. The chain uses TRBV12-3 or TRBV12-4 and TRBJ1-6; the D is unclear. V lost 4 bases to trimming and J lost 9 bases, with 10 bases between them. This CDR3 is built from 13 residues. Here the CDR3 DNA reads TGTGCCAGCAGTTCATTGGGAGGTTCACCCCTCCACTTT. Protein: CASSSLGGSPLHF.

This clonotype was counted between two and nine times. The rearrangement joins TRBV20-1 to TRBJ1-1; D is undetermined. This CDR3 region has 14 residues. CDR1 DFQATT and CDR2 SNEGSKA come from the germline V gene (reference sequence). Between the trimmed V and J ends, which lost 4 bases and 0 bases, there was a span of 12 bases. Here the CDR3 reads CSAMESVMNTEAFF. In nucleotides, the CDR3 is TGCAGTGCTATGGAATCGGTTATGAACACTGAAGCTTTCTTT.

The chain combines TRBV5-1 with TRBJ1-1, with D perhaps matching TRBD1 (6 bases). Germline CDR1 SGHRS, CDR2 YFSETQ. The CDR3 runs 17 residues. The V and J ends lost 3 bases and 0 bases respectively, with 18 bases between them. The CDR3 sequence is CASSYYLGTPMNTEAFF. CDR3 sequence (DNA): TGCGCCAGCAGCTACTATTTGGGGACACCCATGAACACTGAAGCTTTCTTT.

Worth noting for this clonotype: At one end, the junction sequence differs from germline, possibly due to a read error. The gene calls are TRBV7-7 and TRBJ2-5; D may be TRBD1 or TRBD2 (5 bases each). The length of the CDR3 is 18 residues. Germline loops: CDR1 SSHAT, CDR2 FNYEAQ (reference sequence). As DNA, the CDR3 is TGTGCTAGCAGCTTAGCTGACTCCGGGACCGCAAGTAGAGAGACCCAGTACTTC. Translating gives CASSLADSGTASRETQYF. The full variable domain, rest sourced from reference TRBV7-7 and TRBJ2-5, is GAGVSQSPRYKVTKRGQDVTLRCDPISSHATLYWYQQALGQGPEFLTYFNYEAQPDKSGLPSDRFSAERPEGSISTLTIQRTEQRDSAMYRCASSLADSGTASRETQYFGPGTRLLVL.

The V call is TRBV6-1, the J call TRBJ1-6; 8 positions match TRBD1. V shed 5 bases, J shed 10 bases, and the junction held 7 bases outside the gene matches. Looked up from germline, CDR1 is MNHNS and CDR2 is SASEGT. The CDR3 spans 14 residues. In DNA, the CDR3 is TGTGCCAGCAGTTTCCGGACAGGGAGCTCACCCCTCCACTTT. Protein: CASSFRTGSSPLHF.

This clonotype was seen a few times. V usage is TRBV2 and J usage is TRBJ1-4; TRBD1 matches at 8 bases. This CDR3 spans 13 amino acids. Per the germline V gene, CDR1 is SNHLY and CDR2 is FYNNEI. Unmatched junction bases numbered 6, after V lost 7 bases and J lost 8 bases. CDR3 DNA sequence: TGTGCCAGCATCGGACAGGGTGGCGAAAAACTGTTTTTT. Translating gives CASIGQGGEKLFF.

This clonotype showed up just a few times. This chain connects TRBV7-6 to TRBJ1-1, with D possibly TRBD1 on 5 matching bases. V gave up 5 bases and J gave up 1 base, with 23 bases separating them. This CDR3 contains 18 residues. CDR1 is SGHVS and CDR2 is FNYEAQ in the germline V gene. The CDR3 nucleotides read TGTGCCAGCAGCCACGGTTTGGGGGAGGGAGCCAGGAACACTGAAGCTTTCTTT. It encodes CASSHGLGEGARNTEAFF.

This clonotype was counted between two and nine times. The chain is built from TRBV7-2 and TRBJ1-1; D might be TRBD1 (6 bases). The length of the CDR3 is 15 residues. Germline CDR1 reads SGHTA; CDR2 reads FQGNSA. Trimming pared 5 bases from V and 6 bases from J, leaving 19 bases between. For the CDR3, the DNA is TGTGCCAGCAGCACCCGACAGGCCGAGTCTCCTGAAGCTTTCTTT. Protein sequence: CASSTRQAESPEAFF.

This clonotype appeared a few times. The chain joins TRBV29-1 to TRBJ1-1; D gene unclear. Trimming shortened V by 7 bases and J by 2 bases, and 14 bases separated the two germline ends. The germline V gene encodes CDR1 SQVTM and CDR2 ANQGSEA. The CDR3 is 13 residues long. The CDR3, as DNA: TGCAGCGCCGACTGGGGAAAAAACACTGAAGCTTTCTTT. Its translation is CSADWGKNTEAFF.

This chain uses TRBV5-4 with TRBJ2-1; either TRBD1 or TRBD2 may fit D (6 bases each). The V and J ends lost 5 bases and 10 bases respectively, with 19 bases between them. The CDR3 length is 14 residues. From germline, CDR1 is SGHNT and CDR2 YYREEE (reference sequence). The CDR3: CASSSSRAGQEQFF. The CDR3 nucleotides read TGTGCCAGCAGTTCCTCGCGCGCGGGACAAGAGCAGTTCTTC.

This clonotype was found many times. The chain links TRBV7-2 to TRBJ1-6, with unresolved D. V lost 5 bases to trimming and J lost 13 bases, with 15 bases between them. Germline CDR1 and CDR2: SGHTA and FQGNSA. The CDR3 covers 13 residues. The CDR3 DNA is TGTGCCAGCAGCGTCAAGGCACGTGGGCCCCTCCACTTT. It codes for CASSVKARGPLHF. The full variable domain, in which reference TRBV7-2 and TRBJ1-6 provide the parts outside the CDR3, is GAGVSQSPSNKVTEKGKDVELRCDPISGHTALYWYRQSLGQGLEFLIYFQGNSAPDKSGLPSDRFSAERTGGSVSTLTIQRTQQEDSAVYLCASSVKARGPLHFGNGTRLTVT.

J is TRBJ2-1 and V is TRBV20-1; D is ambiguous. Trimming removed 4 bases at V and 0 bases at J, with 13 bases between. Germline CDR1 DFQATT, CDR2 SNEGSKA (reference sequence). The CDR3 is made up of 15 amino acids. The CDR3 DNA reads TGCAGTGCTATATTTGGGTTAAGCTCCTACAATGAGCAGTTCTTC. It encodes CSAIFGLSSYNEQFF.

A remark on this clonotype: A junction boundary mismatches the germline segment, possibly from a read error. The gene calls are TRBV20-1 and TRBJ2-5; 7 bases map to TRBD1. The CDR3 spans 15 residues. CDR1 is DFQATT and CDR2 is SNEGSKA in the germline V gene (reference sequence). The CDR3 here is CSARDSTGRGETQHF. The DNA of the CDR3 is TGCAGTGCTAGAGATTCGACAGGGCGAGGAGAGACCCAGCACTTC.

This clonotype was counted at least ten times. The rearrangement joins TRBV18 to TRBJ2-5; no firm D call. This CDR3 is built from 12 residues. Trimming pared 3 bases from V and 0 bases from J, leaving 2 bases between. Germline assignment: CDR1 KGHSH and CDR2 LQKENI. Here the CDR3 reads CASSPYQETQYF. CDR3 nucleotide sequence: TGTGCCAGCTCACCCTACCAAGAGACCCAGTACTTC. Complete variable domain (other parts from reference TRBV18 and TRBJ2-5): NAGVMQNPRHLVRRRGQEARLRCSPMKGHSHVYWYRQLPEEGLKFMVYLQKENIIDESGMPKERFSAEFPKEGPSILRIQQVVRGDSAAYFCASSPYQETQYFGPGTRLLVL.

This clonotype occurred a few times. V gene TRBV19 combines with J gene TRBJ2-7; D is possibly TRBD2 (5 bases). V gave up 10 bases and J gave up 4 bases, with 5 bases separating them. Germline CDR1 is LNHDA and CDR2 is SQIVND (reference sequence). The CDR3 is made up of 9 amino acids. Written as DNA, the CDR3 is TGTGCCACGGGGTACGAGCAGTACTTC. It is translated as CATGYEQYF.

This clonotype appeared a few times. The chain links TRBV12-3 or TRBV12-4 to TRBJ2-1; 10 bases map to TRBD2. The CDR3 is made up of 14 amino acids. V lost 1 base to trimming and J lost 8 bases; unmatched junction nucleotides: 2. CDR3 residues: CASSLGTSGHEQFF. In nucleotides, the CDR3 is TGTGCCAGCAGTTTAGGGACTAGCGGCCATGAGCAGTTCTTC.

This clonotype was counted ten times or more. This rearrangement joins TRBV11-2 to TRBJ1-1, with 8 bases identical to TRBD1. Germline V lookup: CDR1 SGHAT, CDR2 FQNNGV. CDR3 length: 15 amino acids. After removal of 5 bases from V and 4 bases from J, the junction contained 9 bases not matched to a gene. CDR3 protein: CASSPRTGTGTEAFF. For the CDR3, the DNA is TGTGCCAGCAGCCCGCGGACAGGGACGGGCACTGAAGCTTTCTTT.

In its sample, this clonotype was seen many times. The chain has TRBV2 and TRBJ1-4, with D tentatively TRBD1 (5 bases). Trimming shortened V by 7 bases and J by 5 bases, and 14 bases separated the two germline ends. Germline V gene lookup returns CDR1 SNHLY and CDR2 FYNNEI. The CDR3 totals 14 residues. The CDR3, as DNA: TGTGCCAGCATGAATCGACAGACAAATGAAAAACTGTTTTTT. Its translation is CASMNRQTNEKLFF.

This clonotype was picked up many times. The chain uses TRBV14 and TRBJ2-1; 7 bases align to TRBD2. Germline V gene data show CDR1 as SGHDN and CDR2 as FVKESK. The CDR3 length is 17 residues. After removal of 0 bases from V and 2 bases from J, the junction contained 7 bases not matched to a gene. CDR3 residues: CASSQDSGGSPYNEQFF. CDR3 sequence (DNA): TGTGCCAGCAGCCAAGATTCGGGCGGGAGCCCCTACAATGAGCAGTTCTTC.

The chain joins TRBV9 to TRBJ1-1; no clear D gene. This CDR3 is built from 14 residues. Between the trimmed V and J ends, which lost 0 bases and 1 base, there was a span of 7 bases. Germline V gives CDR1 SGDLS, CDR2 YYNGEE. The CDR3 protein is CASSVAGSNTEAFF. CDR3 DNA: TGTGCCAGCAGCGTAGCAGGTTCGAACACTGAAGCTTTCTTT.

The CDR3 protein is CSVISSYEQYF. The CDR3 DNA is TGCAGCGTTATCAGCTCCTACGAGCAGTACTTC. J is TRBJ2-7 and V is TRBV29-1; the D is unclear. The V end lost 5 bases, the J end lost 0 bases, and 5 bases lay between the germline ends. The germline V gene has CDR1 SQVTM and CDR2 ANQGSEA. This CDR3 has 11 residues.

This clonotype was detected a few times. J is TRBJ2-1 and V is TRBV6-5, with D perhaps TRBD1 or TRBD2 (6 bases each). The germline V and J ends were trimmed by 6 bases and 7 bases, with 19 bases remaining between them. Germline-derived CDR1 and CDR2 are MNHEY and SVGAGI. The CDR3 runs 15 residues. CDR3 region: CASSPPGARGNEQFF. As DNA, the CDR3 is TGTGCCAGCAGCCCGCCGGGGGCGCGGGGTAATGAGCAGTTCTTC.

The chain combines TRBV3-1 with TRBJ1-2, with 8 bases fitting TRBD1. The germline CDR1 and CDR2 sequences are LGHDT and YNNKEL (reference sequence). This CDR3 region has 14 residues. The junction had 5 bases not matched to a gene; V was cut back by 4 bases and J by 4 bases. The CDR3 DNA sequence: TGTGCCAGCAGCCCTACAGGGGGGCTCTATGGCTACACCTTC. Its translation is CASSPTGGLYGYTF. Full variable domain (remainder filled in from reference TRBV3-1 and TRBJ1-2): DTAVSQTPKYLVTQMGNDKSIKCEQNLGHDTMYWYKQDSKKFLKIMFSYNNKELIINETVPNRFSPKSPDKAHLNLHINSLELGDSAVYFCASSPTGGLYGYTFGSGTRLTVV.

This clonotype was observed at least ten times. The rearrangement uses TRBV12-5 and TRBJ2-1; 13 bases align to TRBD2. Germline V gene lookup returns CDR1 LGHNT and CDR2 FRNRAP. Losses at the gene ends were 5 bases for V and 8 bases for J; bases not matched to a gene: 6. The CDR3 extends over 15 amino acids. CDR3 sequence: CASGLGTSGKDEQFF. The CDR3 DNA reads as TGTGCTAGTGGTCTAGGGACTAGCGGGAAGGATGAGCAGTTCTTC.